The 5 T cell receptor beta chains listed next were all sequenced from one sample in a study of T-cell memory formation after mild COVID-19 (dated by TCRdb to the early 2020s). The library was made by 5' RACE. Sequencing was performed on an Illumina NovaSeq 6000. TCRdb itself trimmed the public reads at Q25 with fastp, ran MiXCR and retained productive beta chains. CDR3 protein sequences are deduplicated, and each keeps its most common genes and DNA. This sample lists about half a million distinct CDR3 sequences; roughly 20% were detected once. The top ten hold 9% to 15% of the sample. The sample comprised PBMCs or a T cell subset sorted from them (not recorded which). These TCRs come from an adult woman who had mild COVID-19 (a few samples of this study predate the infection). The sample titles of this study are shuffled in the database, so cell type and time point are left out; the donor was told from shared clones.

The gene calls are TRBV20-1 and TRBJ2-7; D uncertain. The germline gives CDR1 DFQATT, CDR2 SNEGSKA (reference sequence). V dropped 0 bases and J dropped 4 bases, with 7 bases sitting between them. The CDR3 is 12 amino acids. The CDR3: CSAREGTYEQYF. The CDR3 nucleotides are TGCAGTGCTAGAGAGGGAACATACGAGCAGTACTTC.

This clonotype was counted only a few times. The chain has TRBV12-3 or TRBV12-4 and TRBJ1-2; D uncertain. The CDR3 runs to 14 residues. V gave up 6 bases and J gave up 0 bases, with 11 bases separating them. The CDR3 sequence: CASSPRLSNYGYTF. CDR3 nucleotide sequence: TGTGCCAGCAGCCCTCGCCTTTCTAACTATGGCTACACCTTC.

The table lists this clonotype with a few counts. For the CDR3, the DNA is TGTGCCAGCTCGGGGGGACAGGTCGAGGAGCAGTACTTC. This gives the protein CASSGGQVEEQYF. The chain is built from TRBV18 and TRBJ2-7; 8 bases align to TRBD1. The J segment lost 7 bases and the V segment lost 6 bases, leaving 8 bases of the junction unmatched. There are 13 residues in the CDR3. Germline V gene lookup returns CDR1 KGHSH and CDR2 LQKENI.

This clonotype was seen a few times. This sequence joins TRBV24-1 and TRBJ2-5; TRBD2 matches 7 bases. V was pared by 7 bases and J by 3 bases, with 7 bases of the junction left unmatched. The germline CDR1 and CDR2 sequences are KGHDR and SFDVKD. The CDR3 has 14 residues. CDR3 nucleotides: TGTGCCACCAGCTCAAGCGGGGCAAAAGAGACCCAGTACTTC. The encoded protein is CATSSSGAKETQYF.

The rearrangement joins TRBV29-1 to TRBJ2-7; maybe TRBD2 (6 bases). CDR1 and CDR2 (germline): SQVTM, ANQGSEA. Between the trimmed V and J ends, which lost 4 bases and 3 bases, there was a span of 13 bases. The CDR3 runs 13 residues. The CDR3 nucleotides read TGCAGCGTTGTAGGTAGCGGCGGCTACGAGCAGTACTTC. Translated: CSVVGSGGYEQYF.